This T cell receptor (beta chain) derives from a study of blood T cell repertoires in COVID-19. Study-wide background: Samples of COVID-19 (acute and convalescent) were obtained from the United States, Italy and Spain.

TCRdb's table, derived via immunoSEQ multiplex PCR, lists solely in-frame clones and lacks some. The sample has 200,000 to 250,000 clones; approximately 85% are singletons. The sequenced sample was peripheral blood. The sequence derives from a woman aged 45-59 years with active or convalescent COVID-19.

The CDR3 reads CASSRGGRLNQPQHF. The CDR3 nucleotides are TGTGCCAGCAGCCGGGGGGGCAGACTCAATCAGCCCCAGCATTTT. V and J are TRBV7-9 and TRBJ1-5; possibly TRBD1 for D (6 bases). The CDR3 runs to 15 residues. Germline CDR1 is SEHNR and CDR2 is FQNEAQ (reference sequence). Trimming shortened V by 5 bases and J by 3 bases, and 14 bases separated the two germline ends.